This T cell receptor beta chain was retrieved from a study of blood T cell repertoires in COVID-19. Overall study context: COVID-19 samples, acute and convalescent, were from the United States, Italy and Spain. The cDNA or gDNA used as material had been derived from T cells, B-cell-depleted T cells, or PBMCs.

The CDR3 covers 15 residues. CDR1 and CDR2 (germline): LNHDA, SQIVND (reference sequence). Trimming cost V 6 bases and J 4 bases; bases outside gene matches: 8. In the original processing: Reference gene primer amplification gave estimated nucleated cell counts. Sequencing was performed with immunoSEQ multiplex PCR; in TCRdb, only in-frame clones are kept and a portion is missing. From that table come the V and J calls and clone size; the DNA was used to work out D and trimming. The sample lists more than 150,000 clones; around 81% were seen once. Enrolled during active infection, Seattle patients were then followed longitudinally.

The sequenced sample consisted of peripheral blood. V is TRBV19 and J is TRBJ2-1; 8 positions match TRBD1. The sequence came from a woman aged 80 or over with COVID-19, enrolled during active disease. CDR3 nucleotide sequence: TGTGCCAGTAGGCTGGGCAGGGGGCATTACAATGAGCAGTTCTTC. Amino acids: CASRLGRGHYNEQFF.